A selection of T cell receptor beta chains follows, all from one sample in a study of Ad26.COV2.S vaccination and SARS-CoV-2 variants. Sequencing was performed with immunoSEQ multiplex PCR; in TCRdb, only in-frame clones are kept and a portion is missing. This sample has around 340,000 clones, with about 87% found just once. The starting material was peripheral blood, obtained in a trial of Ad26.COV2.S vaccine versus placebo. These receptors originate from a person aged 18 to 65 who received the Ad26.COV2.S COVID-19 vaccine or a placebo. Both conserved end residues are part of each CDR3.

V gene,J gene,CDR3 protein
TRBV19,TRBJ2-3,CASSMVMSTDTQYF
TRBV18,TRBJ2-2,CASSPPGLADQGELFF
TRBV5-1,TRBJ1-1,CASSLRRVANTEAFF
TRBV10-2,TRBJ2-2,CASSESYRGMAGELFF
TRBV9,TRBJ2-7,CASSPATVSYEQYF
TRBV19,TRBJ1-4,CASSPDSDSHEKLFF
TRBV7-9,TRBJ2-1,CASSSPTSGRLPSYNEQFF
TRBV5-6,TRBJ2-2,CASSLAVGSRTGELFF
TRBV6-5,TRBJ1-4,CASNQGVGEKLFF
TRBV6-2/TRBV6-3,TRBJ2-7,CASSYDGTVRSEQYF
TRBV4-3,TRBJ2-4,CASSPRGEGRTENIQYF
TRBV7-2,TRBJ2-2,CASSLAGPGELFF
TRBV9,TRBJ2-7,CASSVGSGVDFHEQYF